One T cell receptor beta chain is described in this entry. Its specificity is unknown. The sample originates from a study of OX40 agonist ivuxolimab in advanced cancers. About the research overall: Ivuxolimab is an agonistic anti-OX40 (CD134) antibody, and patients were treated with it. Antecedent anti-PD-1, anti-PD-L1 or anti-CTLA-4 therapy was permissible, with under 50% having received some. Patients got intravenous ivuxolimab at 0.01 to 10 mg/kg every 2 weeks.

Here immunoSEQ multiplex PCR was the method, and the copy in TCRdb shows in-frame clones only, minus some. The data hold fewer than 30,000 clones, with 81% observed a single time. Study-wide findings and caveats: Clonal expansion was seen in CD4+ and CD8+ blood T cells by week 6 at 0.1 to 3.0 mg/kg.

Germline loops: CDR1 SGDLS, CDR2 YYNGEE. The CDR3 has 13 residues. The germline V and J ends were trimmed by 3 bases and 8 bases, with 12 bases remaining between them. The chain is built from TRBV9 and TRBJ1-3, with a weak D call TRBD1 (5 bases). Material: CD4+ or CD8+ T cells sorted from blood, obtained in a trial of the OX40 agonist ivuxolimab. The receptor comes from an adult with an advanced solid tumor such as melanoma, head and neck, liver or kidney cancer. The CDR3, as DNA: TGTGCCAGCAGCGCCTCTATACAGGACACCATATATTTT. Translated, it gives CASSASIQDTIYF.